The clone carrying this T cell receptor (beta chain) has a handful of counts. The antigen is not known. The V gene's germline CDR1 is MDHEN and CDR2 SYDVKM. Deletions cut 5 bases from V and 7 bases from J, with 15 bases between. The CDR3 is 13 amino acids. Those patients with uncontrolled infection, other autoimmune disease, pregnancy or lactation were excluded. Orbital computed tomography and thyroid ultrasound, together with serum TRAb and thyroxine and clinical symptoms, were used for diagnoses. Researchers took RNA transcripts and amplified the TCR beta CDR3 regions from them. Using the HTBI primer set, a first-round RT-PCR was run on the TCR CDR3. TCRdb fed the multiplex PCR reads into MiXCR, producing one record per CDR3 protein. Counted here are about 640,000 distinct CDR3 sequences, more than 20% occurring once; the ten biggest clones make up 34%. The data stem from a study of T cells in Graves' hyperthyroidism and ophthalmopathy. The study, taken as a whole, reports: Using 13 V-J features, a model discriminated ophthalmopathy from stable hyperthyroidism.

J is TRBJ2-7 and V is TRBV28; D not resolved. Input material: blood. This receptor was obtained from a man aged 25 to 40 with Graves' ophthalmopathy. The chain's CDR3 is CASSTHELEEQYF. The CDR3 DNA reads as TGTGCCAGCAGTACCCACGAGCTTGAGGAGCAGTACTTC.